This T cell receptor beta chain was captured in a study of blood T cell repertoires in COVID-19. Study background: Acute-phase and convalescent COVID-19 samples originated in the United States, Italy and Spain. The analysed material was cDNA or gDNA that came from T cells, B-cell-depleted T cells, or PBMCs.

Per the original methods: Reference gene primer amplification gave estimated nucleated cell counts. Using immunoSEQ multiplex PCR, the repertoire was profiled, and TCRdb retains in-frame clones only, with some absent. The V and J calls and clone size come from that table; D and trimming were worked out from the DNA. The sample comprises around 150,000 clones, roughly 87% of which are singletons, and 3.9% rests with the top ten. The CDR3 sequence is 12 residues long. Trimming cost V 0 bases and J 11 bases; bases outside gene matches: 1. Germline V gene data show CDR1 as SGHNT and CDR2 as YYREEE (reference sequence).

The V call is TRBV5-4, the J call TRBJ1-4; 7 bases agree with TRBD1. This receptor was obtained from a woman in her fifties or sixties who had recovered from COVID-19. The specimen sequenced was peripheral blood. Here the CDR3 DNA reads TGTGCCAGCAGCTTGGTGACAGGGAAACTGTTTTTT. Amino acid sequence: CASSLVTGKLFF.